This TCR beta chain was captured by sequencing in a study of cytomegalovirus exposure and HLA in healthy donors. CDR1 and CDR2 (germline): SGDLS, YYNGEE. V shed 3 bases, J shed 6 bases, and the junction held 7 bases outside the gene matches. The CDR3 runs 15 residues. Study-wide results and limits: Several of the most significant clusters appeared, in a later analysis, to be linked to common viral pathogens.

Note on this clone: The antigen is undetermined.

13 Jbeta primers and 60 Vbeta primers were used for the PCR. The data were produced by immunoSEQ multiplex PCR, yet TCRdb's version contains in-frame clones alone and is incomplete. The sample lists some 110,000 clones; around 80% were seen once. The clonotype comes from a man aged 40-49 years in good health and CMV-seropositive. The rearrangement uses TRBV9 and TRBJ2-2, with TRBD1 matching over 8 bases. Sequenced input: PBMCs. The CDR3 DNA reads as TGTGCCAGCAGCGGACTAGAGACAGGGGCCGGGGAGCTGTTTTTT. It encodes CASSGLETGAGELFF.